The 18 T cell receptor beta chains below all came from one sample that was sequenced in a study of radiotherapy plus CTLA-4 blockade in lung cancer. Profiling relied on immunoSEQ multiplex PCR, and the TCRdb table lists in-frame clones only, not all of them. The sample lists 50,000 or so clones, more than 65% occurring once. The specimen was peripheral blood, collected from a patient treated with radiotherapy plus ipilimumab. Receptors were obtained from a human donor with non-small cell lung cancer who had a partial response to radiotherapy plus ipilimumab.

This chain joins TRBV18 and TRBJ2-3, with 12 bases lining up with TRBD2. The junction had 8 bases not matched to a gene; V was cut back by 2 bases and J by 2 bases. Germline CDR1 KGHSH, CDR2 LQKENI. This CDR3 contains 18 residues. The CDR3 spells CASSPLRTSGVNTDTQYF. In DNA, the CDR3 is TGTGCCAGCTCACCATTGAGGACTAGCGGGGTCAACACAGATACGCAGTATTTT.

The chain combines TRBV29-1 with TRBJ1-4; D gene ambiguous. The germline CDR1 and CDR2 sequences are SQVTM and ANQGSEA. This CDR3 has 14 residues. Between the trimmed V and J ends, which lost 2 bases and 3 bases, there was a span of 10 bases. CDR3 residues: CSVEPMDSNEKLFF. The CDR3 DNA sequence: TGCAGCGTTGAACCGATGGACTCTAATGAAAAACTGTTTTTT.

This clone was seen a few times. The chain is built from TRBV19 and TRBJ1-2; TRBD1 aligns across 8 bases. V lost 5 bases to trimming and J lost 4 bases; unmatched junction nucleotides: 0. Germline-derived CDR1 and CDR2 are LNHDA and SQIVND (reference sequence). CDR3 length: 12 residues. CDR3 nucleotide sequence: TGTGCCAGTAGTGGACAGGGCTATGGCTACACCTTC. It specifies CASSGQGYGYTF. Full variable domain (remainder filled in from reference TRBV19 and TRBJ1-2): DGGITQSPKYLFRKEGQNVTLSCEQNLNHDAMYWYRQDPGQGLRLIYYSQIVNDFQKGDIAEGYSVSREKKESFPLTVTSAQKNPTAFYLCASSGQGYGYTFGSGTRLTVV.

The chain employs TRBV29-1 and TRBJ2-3; D uncertain. Per the germline V gene, CDR1 is SQVTM and CDR2 is ANQGSEA. The CDR3 is 12 amino acids. V lost 3 bases, J lost 10 bases, and 14 bases lay in between. The DNA of the CDR3 is TGCAGCGTTGATTCTTTGGGCGACCCGCAGTATTTT. This encodes CSVDSLGDPQYF.

This clone has just one count. This chain links TRBV7-2 with TRBJ2-7; possibly TRBD2 for D (6 bases). The V end was cut by 4 bases, the J end by 1 base, with 11 bases between. Germline CDR1 and CDR2: SGHTA and FQGNSA. The CDR3 consists of 14 residues. CDR3 sequence reads: CASSSGTYSYEQYF. CDR3 nucleotide sequence: TGTGCCAGCAGCTCCGGGACTTATTCCTACGAGCAGTACTTC.

The chain couples TRBV10-3 to TRBJ2-7; D is ambiguous. CDR1 and CDR2 (germline): ENHRY, SYGVKD. There are 13 residues in the CDR3. Deletions cut 5 bases from V and 3 bases from J, with 11 bases between. Written as DNA, the CDR3 is TGTGCCATCAGTTCGCCCCCGGGCTACGAGCAGTACTTC. Its protein product is CAISSPPGYEQYF.

This clone has just one count. J is TRBJ1-5 and V is TRBV4-1; a weak D match, TRBD1 (5 bases). The CDR3 runs to 14 residues. The V gene's germline CDR1 is MGHRA and CDR2 YSYEKL. V was cut by 6 bases and J by 4 bases, with 13 bases left in between. The CDR3 nucleotides read TGCGCCAGCAGTGACCTAGGGGCGAATCAGCCCCAGCATTTT. This translates into CASSDLGANQPQHF.

The gene calls are TRBV19 and TRBJ2-3, with 11 nucleotides matching TRBD1. The CDR3 is 15 amino acids. Trimming removed 7 bases from V and 1 base from J; junction bases left unmatched: 4. CDR1 is LNHDA and CDR2 is SQIVND in the germline V gene (reference sequence). Here the CDR3 DNA reads TGTGCCAGTATGGGACAGGGGGTTCGCACAGATACGCAGTATTTT. This codes for CASMGQGVRTDTQYF.

This clone was seen once. V usage is TRBV9 and J usage is TRBJ1-6; D possibly corresponds to TRBD1 (6 bases). The CDR3 runs to 16 residues. Trimming stripped 4 bases from V and 0 bases from J, with 11 bases between. Looked up from germline, CDR1 is SGDLS and CDR2 is YYNGEE. Written as DNA, the CDR3 is TGTGCCAGCAGCCCATCGGACAGCTCCTATAATTCACCCCTCCACTTT. Protein sequence: CASSPSDSSYNSPLHF.

This chain links TRBV15 with TRBJ2-7; 10 nucleotides align to TRBD2. Unmatched junction bases numbered 7, after V lost 8 bases and J lost 0 bases. The CDR3 spans 15 residues. CDR1 and CDR2 from the germline V gene are LNHNV and YYDKDF (reference sequence). CDR3 amino acids: CATGRAGGSSYEQYF. DNA of the CDR3: TGTGCCACCGGACGAGCGGGGGGGAGCTCCTACGAGCAGTACTTC.

The V gene is TRBV29-1, the J gene TRBJ2-7; 12 nucleotides match TRBD1. CDR3 length: 17 residues. Trimming removed 3 bases from V and 2 bases from J; junction bases left unmatched: 11. The germline CDR1 and CDR2 sequences are SQVTM and ANQGSEA. CDR3 loop: CSVDGTGGEVGAYEQYF. The CDR3 DNA reads TGCAGCGTTGATGGGACAGGGGGCGAAGTAGGCGCCTACGAGCAGTACTTC.

This clone was seen a few times. This rearrangement joins TRBV15 to TRBJ1-5; D is possibly TRBD1 (5 bases). The ends were cut back, 3 bases at V and 6 bases at J, with 12 bases in the middle. This CDR3 has 14 amino acids. Per the germline V gene, CDR1 is LNHNV and CDR2 is YYDKDF (reference sequence). DNA of the CDR3: TGTGCCACCAGCAGGGCCCGACAGAGTCAGCCCCAGCATTTT. Its translation is CATSRARQSQPQHF. The full variable domain, in which reference TRBV15 and TRBJ1-5 provide the parts outside the CDR3, is DAMVIQNPRYQVTQFGKPVTLSCSQTLNHNVMYWYQQKSSQAPKLLFHYYDKDFNNEADTPDNFQSRRPNTSFCFLDIRSPGLGDTAMYLCATSRARQSQPQHFGDGTRLSIL.

V is TRBV7-9 and J is TRBJ2-2, with D perhaps TRBD2 (5 bases). V was trimmed by 4 bases and J by 5 bases, leaving 5 bases between them. The CDR3 is made up of 12 amino acids. Germline CDR1 is SEHNR and CDR2 is FQNEAQ (reference sequence). CDR3 nucleotides: TGTGCCAGCAGCTGGAGGACCGGGGAGCTGTTTTTT. Amino acids: CASSWRTGELFF.

CDR3: CASSQDSLSYEQYF. As DNA, the CDR3 is TGCGCCAGCAGCCAAGATTCCCTCTCCTACGAGCAGTACTTC. The V gene is TRBV4-1, the J gene TRBJ2-7, with D unclear. The CDR3 length is 14 residues. Germline V gives CDR1 MGHRA, CDR2 YSYEKL. V lost 0 bases and J lost 0, with 6 bases in between.

This chain links TRBV4-1 with TRBJ1-2; TRBD1 matches at 9 bases. From germline, CDR1 is MGHRA and CDR2 YSYEKL. After removal of 0 bases from V and 3 bases from J, the junction contained 5 bases not matched to a gene. CDR3 length equals 16 residues. CDR3 coding DNA: TGCGCCAGCAGCCAAGAGAGGGGACAGGGCCACTATGGCTACACCTTC. This translates into CASSQERGQGHYGYTF.

This clone was observed a single time. The rearrangement joins TRBV5-1 to TRBJ1-2; 7 nucleotides line up with TRBD1. Germline CDR1 is SGHRS and CDR2 is YFSETQ. The J segment lost 3 bases and the V segment lost 4 bases, leaving 12 bases of the junction unmatched. This CDR3 has 16 residues. As DNA, the CDR3 is TGCGCCAGCAGCGGGGCCGGCAGGGGGTTATACTATGGCTACACCTTC. This gives the protein CASSGAGRGLYYGYTF.

This chain joins TRBV6-1 and TRBJ1-5; the match to TRBD1 covers 7 bases. V was pared by 1 base and J by 4 bases, with 7 bases of the junction left unmatched. The CDR3 has 16 residues. CDR1 MNHNS and CDR2 SASEGT come from the germline V gene. In DNA form, the CDR3 reads TGTGCCAGCAGTGAAGAAAAGGTCAGGGGGAATCAGCCCCAGCATTTT. Protein sequence: CASSEEKVRGNQPQHF.

This chain joins TRBV6-1 and TRBJ2-7; 9 bases match TRBD1. CDR3 length equals 16 residues. The V and J ends lost 0 bases and 4 bases, in that order; junction bases with no gene match: 7. CDR1 MNHNS and CDR2 SASEGT come from the germline V gene. CDR3 nucleotides: TGTGCCAGCAGTGAAGCCACCGGGACAGGGCTGTACGAGCAGTACTTC. Encoded protein: CASSEATGTGLYEQYF.